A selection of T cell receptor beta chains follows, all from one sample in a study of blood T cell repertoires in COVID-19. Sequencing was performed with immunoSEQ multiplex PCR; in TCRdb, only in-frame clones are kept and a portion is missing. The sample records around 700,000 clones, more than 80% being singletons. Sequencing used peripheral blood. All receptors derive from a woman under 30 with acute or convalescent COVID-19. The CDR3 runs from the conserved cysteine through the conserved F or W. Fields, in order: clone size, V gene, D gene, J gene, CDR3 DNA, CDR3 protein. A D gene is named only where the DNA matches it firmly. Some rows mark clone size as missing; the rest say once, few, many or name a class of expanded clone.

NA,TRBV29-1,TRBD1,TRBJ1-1,TGCAGCGTTAAGACAGGGGGCTACACTGAAGCTTTCTTT,CSVKTGGYTEAFF
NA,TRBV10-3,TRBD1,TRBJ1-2,TGTGCCATCAGTGAGTCGGGACAGCCATCGGGCTACACCTTC,CAISESGQPSGYTF
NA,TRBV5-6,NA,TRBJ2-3,TGTGCCAGCAGCTCTTTAACTAGACTAGTTTTAGATACGCAGTATTTT,CASSSLTRLVLDTQYF
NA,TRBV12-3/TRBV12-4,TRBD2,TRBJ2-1,TGTGCCAGCAGTTTTGCGGGGGGAGAGCAGTTCTTC,CASSFAGGEQFF
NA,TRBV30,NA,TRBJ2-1,TGTGCCTGGAGTGTAACCCGACTCCCTAATGAGCAGTTCTTC,CAWSVTRLPNEQFF
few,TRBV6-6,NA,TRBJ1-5,TGTGCCAGCAGTTCTAGAGTCGGGATTAATCAGCCCCAGCATTTT,CASSSRVGINQPQHF
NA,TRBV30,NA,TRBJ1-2,TGTGCCTGGAGTGTGGAGGAGGGAAAGGGCTACACCTTC,CAWSVEEGKGYTF
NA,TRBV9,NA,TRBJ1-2,TGTGCCAGCAGCGTAGATTGGAGCCACTATGGCTACACCTTC,CASSVDWSHYGYTF
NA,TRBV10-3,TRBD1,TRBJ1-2,TGTGCCATCAGTGCCAGACAGGGTTTAAACTATGGCTACACCTTC,CAISARQGLNYGYTF
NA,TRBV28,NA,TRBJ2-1,TGTGCCAGCGTGGGGGCTACCTCCTACAATGAGCAGTTCTTC,CASVGATSYNEQFF
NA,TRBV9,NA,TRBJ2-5,TGTGCCAGCAGCCGCTCACGGGAAGAGACCCAGTACTTC,CASSRSREETQYF
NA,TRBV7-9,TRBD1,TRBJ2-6,TGTGCCAGCAGCCGAGCAGGGGGCTCTGGGGCCAACGTCCTGACTTTC,CASSRAGGSGANVLTF
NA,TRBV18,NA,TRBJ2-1,TGTGCCAGCTCACCACGAAGGGACATTCGCTCCTACAATGAGCAGTTCTTC,CASSPRRDIRSYNEQFF
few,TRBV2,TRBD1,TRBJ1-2,TGTGCCAGCAGGGTTACAGGGGGCCACTATGGCTACACCTTC,CASRVTGGHYGYTF